The T cell receptor (beta chain) described here comes from a study of PD-L1 blockade in urothelial cancer. The time point: pretreatment peripheral blood. The germline V and J ends were trimmed by 3 bases and 1 base, with 10 bases remaining between them. The CDR3 runs to 14 residues. Germline lookup yields CDR1 GTSNPN and CDR2 SVGIG (reference sequence). Assay used: immunoSEQ multiplex PCR; TCRdb lists only in-frame clones, some missing. The sample carries roughly 38,000 clones, 82% recorded once. The material was PBMCs, obtained around atezolizumab (anti-PD-L1) treatment. The sequence was obtained from a man aged 55-75 years with urothelial cancer. The V gene is TRBV30, the J gene TRBJ1-5; maybe TRBD1 (6 bases). CDR3 bases: TGTGCCTGGAGCTCAGGGGACAGCAATCAGCCCCAGCATTTT. Protein sequence: CAWSSGDSNQPQHF.